The 13 T cell receptor beta chains below were found in one sample sequenced in a study of response to subunit inactivated influenza vaccine. TCRdb fed the RT-PCR reads into MiXCR, producing one record per CDR3 protein. This sample has approximately 530,000 distinct CDR3 sequences, with less than 7.5% found just once. Source: PBMCs from blood, taken roughly 24 months after vaccination. The receptor source for this set is a man aged 50-75 years who received an inactivated influenza vaccine.

This clonotype was seen ten or more times. V gene TRBV20-1 combines with J gene TRBJ1-5; 8 nucleotides align to TRBD1. The CDR3 spans 14 residues. Germline lookup yields CDR1 DFQATT and CDR2 SNEGSKA (reference sequence). V was clipped by 0 bases and J by 5 bases; unmatched bases: 3. The CDR3 here is CSARDLQGDQPQHF. As DNA, the CDR3 is TGCAGTGCTAGAGATCTACAGGGGGATCAGCCCCAGCATTTT.

This clonotype was found many times. V gene TRBV12-5 combines with J gene TRBJ1-5, with D unclear. This CDR3 region has 12 residues. Trimming pared 4 bases from V and 7 bases from J, leaving 8 bases between. Germline CDR1 LGHNT, CDR2 FRNRAP. CDR3 bases: TGTGCTAGTGGTTGGGAGGGACAGCCCCAGCATTTT. This sequence encodes CASGWEGQPQHF.

The V and J genes are TRBV9 and TRBJ2-3, with no clear D. Germline CDR1 is SGDLS and CDR2 is YYNGEE. Deletions cut 0 bases from V and 2 bases from J, with 4 bases between. The CDR3 extends over 13 amino acids. CDR3 loop: CASSVDPTDTQYF. In DNA, the CDR3 is TGTGCCAGCAGCGTAGATCCCACAGATACGCAGTATTTT.

This clonotype has a handful of counts. V and J are TRBV6-1 and TRBJ2-3, with D possibly matching TRBD2 (6 bases). Trimming pared 6 bases from V and 0 bases from J, leaving 19 bases between. Germline CDR1 MNHNS, CDR2 SASEGT. The CDR3 totals 17 residues. The CDR3 DNA reads TGTGCCAGCAGCCTTACGGGACTTTTACCTAGCACAGATACGCAGTATTTT. This encodes CASSLTGLLPSTDTQYF.

V gene TRBV6-5 combines with J gene TRBJ2-7, with 9 bases matching TRBD1. Per the germline V gene, CDR1 is MNHEY and CDR2 is SVGAGI. This CDR3 comprises 14 residues. Trimming cost V 2 bases and J 6 bases; bases outside gene matches: 5. Here the CDR3 DNA reads TGTGCCAGCAGTTACGCGGGACAGGGTACCGAGCAGTACTTC. This sequence encodes CASSYAGQGTEQYF.

This clonotype has ten or more counts. This chain joins TRBV11-2 and TRBJ2-1; D may be TRBD2 (5 bases). The CDR3 loop spans 15 amino acids. V was pared by 3 bases and J by 6 bases, with 15 bases between. Germline CDR1 SGHAT, CDR2 FQNNGV. CDR3 sequence reads: CASSLFSASGNEQFF. The CDR3 DNA is TGTGCCAGCAGCTTGTTTAGCGCCAGCGGCAATGAGCAGTTCTTC.

This clonotype was picked up many times. This sequence joins TRBV20-1 and TRBJ2-1; D unclear. Per the germline V gene, CDR1 is DFQATT and CDR2 is SNEGSKA (reference sequence). The CDR3 totals 14 residues. V lost 3 bases to trimming and J lost 7 bases, with 16 bases between them. In nucleotides, the CDR3 is TGCAGTGCTAGCCTGGGCCCTCCCCCGAATGAGCAGTTCTTC. It translates to CSASLGPPPNEQFF.

This clonotype was observed at least ten times. The chain links TRBV6-5 to TRBJ2-1, with 11 bases fitting TRBD2. Germline V gives CDR1 MNHEY, CDR2 SVGAGI. There are 15 residues in the CDR3. Trimming took 5 bases from V and 4 from J; bases not matched to a gene: 4. Here the CDR3 DNA reads TGTGCCAGCAGTACTGGACTAGCGGGTTACAATGAGCAGTTCTTC. It encodes CASSTGLAGYNEQFF.

The chain joins TRBV10-3 to TRBJ2-1; D is perhaps TRBD1 (6 bases). CDR1 is ENHRY, CDR2 SYGVKD, per germline. Trimming removed 2 bases at V and 5 bases at J, with 16 bases between. The CDR3 loop spans 16 amino acids. The CDR3 loop is CAISEGVGGGNNEQFF. The CDR3 DNA is TGTGCCATCAGTGAGGGTGTTGGGGGCGGTAACAATGAGCAGTTCTTC.

This clonotype was counted at least ten times. This sequence joins TRBV9 and TRBJ2-1; TRBD2 matches at 9 bases. Germline loops: CDR1 SGDLS, CDR2 YYNGEE. Losses at the gene ends were 0 bases for V and 4 bases for J; bases not matched to a gene: 2. The CDR3 spans 15 residues. CDR3 loop: CASSVGRGGYNEQFF. As DNA, the CDR3 is TGTGCCAGCAGCGTAGGGCGGGGGGGTTACAATGAGCAGTTCTTC.

This clonotype turned up a few times. This chain connects TRBV5-5 to TRBJ1-6; D is perhaps TRBD1 (6 bases). The length of the CDR3 is 17 residues. V lost 2 bases, J lost 10 bases, and 22 bases lay in between. The V gene's germline CDR1 is SGHKS and CDR2 YYEKEE (reference sequence). CDR3 sequence: CASSLKIGGATSSPLHF. CDR3 in DNA: TGTGCCAGCAGCTTAAAGATTGGGGGGGCTACTTCGTCACCCCTCCACTTT.

Many counts were recorded for this clonotype. The chain employs TRBV10-3 and TRBJ2-2; 8 nucleotides align to TRBD2. The CDR3 is made up of 14 amino acids. The V gene end was trimmed by 8 bases and the J gene end by 3 bases; junction bases not matched to a gene: 5. The germline V gene has CDR1 ENHRY and CDR2 SYGVKD. The CDR3, as DNA: TGTGCCATCTCCGGGACTAGGGACACCGGGGAGCTGTTTTTT. This sequence encodes CAISGTRDTGELFF.

Only a few counts were recorded for this clonotype. The chain employs TRBV11-3 and TRBJ2-1, with 7 bases matching TRBD1. From germline, CDR1 is SGHNT and CDR2 YENEEA. V dropped 0 bases and J dropped 4; count of bases not matched to a gene: 3. This CDR3 comprises 15 residues. CDR3 protein: CASSLELGQYNEQFF. The CDR3 DNA reads as TGTGCCAGCAGCTTAGAGTTGGGACAGTACAATGAGCAGTTCTTC.